A selection of T cell receptor beta chains follows, all from one sample in a study of T cells after somatic rescue of genetic block. TCRdb's table, derived via immunoSEQ multiplex PCR, lists solely in-frame clones and lacks some. Of more than 13,000 clones in the sample, approximately 70% were seen once. Source material: peripheral blood mononuclear cells (PBMCs). These TCRs come from a boy younger than 18. The CDR3 runs from the conserved cysteine through the conserved F or W. Fields, in order: CDR3 DNA, CDR3 protein, D gene, clone size, J gene, V gene. A D gene is named only where the DNA matches it firmly. Part of the rows lack a size; the others show once, few, many or a class for expanded clones.

DNA: TGTGCCATCAGTGAGTCAGGGGGCAGAACCTTTAGCAATCAGCCCCAGCATTTT
CDR3: CAISESGGRTFSNQPQHF
D: TRBD1
size: -
J: TRBJ1-5
V: TRBV10-3

DNA: TGTGCCAGCTCACTTAGTTTAATGAACACTGAAGCTTTCTTT
CDR3: CASSLSLMNTEAFF
D: -
size: -
J: TRBJ1-1
V: TRBV18

DNA: TGTGCTAGTGGTCTCTCAACGGGACAGGGGGCCACCGGGGAGCTGTTTTTT
CDR3: CASGLSTGQGATGELFF
D: TRBD1
size: -
J: TRBJ2-2
V: TRBV12-5

DNA: TGTGCCTGGAGGAGGGACGAACTAAACACCGGGGAGCTGTTTTTT
CDR3: CAWRRDELNTGELFF
D: -
size: -
J: TRBJ2-2
V: TRBV30

DNA: TGTGCCAGCAGCGTAGGAGGCTCTGGGGCCAACGTCCTGACTTTC
CDR3: CASSVGGSGANVLTF
D: -
size: -
J: TRBJ2-6
V: TRBV9

DNA: TGTGCCAGCAGCTTAGAGGGCTGGAATGGCTACACCTTC
CDR3: CASSLEGWNGYTF
D: -
size: -
J: TRBJ1-2
V: TRBV7-9

DNA: TGTGCCAGCAGTTACTCGACAGGCCTTAACACTGAAGCTTTCTTT
CDR3: CASSYSTGLNTEAFF
D: -
size: -
J: TRBJ1-1
V: TRBV6-6

DNA: TGCGCCAGCAGCTTGAAGGTAGCGGGGGGGACAGATACGCAGTATTTT
CDR3: CASSLKVAGGTDTQYF
D: TRBD2
size: -
J: TRBJ2-3
V: TRBV5-1

DNA: TGTGCCAGCAGTTACTCGAGGGGGGGCGGCACAGATACGCAGTATTTT
CDR3: CASSYSRGGGTDTQYF
D: -
size: few
J: TRBJ2-3
V: TRBV6-6

DNA: TGTGCCAGCAGCGTAGAACTAGCGGGAGAGGAGACCCAGTACTTC
CDR3: CASSVELAGEETQYF
D: TRBD2
size: -
J: TRBJ2-5
V: TRBV9

DNA: TGTGCCAGCAGTTTAACAGCTTTGGCGATGCAGTACTTC
CDR3: CASSLTALAMQYF
D: -
size: -
J: TRBJ2-7
V: TRBV27

DNA: TGTGCCAGCAGTTTGGACAGGGGGCCTGGGGAGCTGTTTTTT
CDR3: CASSLDRGPGELFF
D: TRBD1
size: -
J: TRBJ2-2
V: TRBV27

DNA: TGTGCCAGCGGACCTCAGGGGGCCCCCTGGTACGAGCAGTACTTC
CDR3: CASGPQGAPWYEQYF
D: TRBD1
size: once
J: TRBJ2-7
V: TRBV6-5

DNA: TGTGCCAGCAGCTTGAAGATCATGAACACTGAAGCTTTCTTT
CDR3: CASSLKIMNTEAFF
D: -
size: -
J: TRBJ1-1
V: TRBV5-6

DNA: TGTGCCAGCAGCTTGGCGAGGATGGGGCAGTACTTC
CDR3: CASSLARMGQYF
D: -
size: -
J: TRBJ2-7
V: TRBV5-8

DNA: TGTGCCAGCAGTGGCCGAGCGGGGGGCCCCACAGATACGCAGTATTTT
CDR3: CASSGRAGGPTDTQYF
D: TRBD2
size: -
J: TRBJ2-3
V: TRBV6-1

DNA: TGTGCCAGCAGTTTCTTTGGGAGGGACACTGAAGCTTTCTTT
CDR3: CASSFFGRDTEAFF
D: -
size: few
J: TRBJ1-1
V: TRBV27

DNA: TGCGCCAGCAGGTCGGACAGTTTCAATGAGCAGTTCTTC
CDR3: CASRSDSFNEQFF
D: -
size: -
J: TRBJ2-1
V: TRBV5-1

DNA: TGTGCCTGGAAGAAACTAGCGGCCTACAATGAGCAGTTCTTC
CDR3: CAWKKLAAYNEQFF
D: TRBD2
size: -
J: TRBJ2-1
V: TRBV30

DNA: TGTGCCAGCAAGGGCGCAGGGGGCCGAAATCAGCCCCAGCATTTT
CDR3: CASKGAGGRNQPQHF
D: TRBD1
size: -
J: TRBJ1-5
V: TRBV27

DNA: TGTGCCAGCAGCCAAAATTTGCTAGTTGGGGCCAAAAACATTCAGTACTTC
CDR3: CASSQNLLVGAKNIQYF
D: -
size: -
J: TRBJ2-4
V: TRBV4-2

DNA: TGTGCCAGCTCACGGGTGGAAGGGACAAATGAGCAGTTCTTC
CDR3: CASSRVEGTNEQFF
D: -
size: -
J: TRBJ2-1
V: TRBV18